The clone carrying this TCR beta chain has at least ten counts. This entry comes from a study of blood T cell repertoires in COVID-19. Produced via immunoSEQ multiplex PCR; TCRdb's table is partial and in-frame only. This table has approximately 210,000 clones, about four fifths appearing once. The V and J ends lost 1 base and 2 bases, in that order; junction bases with no gene match: 2. This CDR3 comprises 14 residues. CDR1 and CDR2 from the germline V gene are LNHNV and YYDKDF (reference sequence). This chain connects TRBV15 to TRBJ2-7, with 7 bases aligning to TRBD1. The sample comprised peripheral blood. This sequence originates from a woman aged 70-85 years with active or convalescent COVID-19. The CDR3: CATSRAQGAYEQYF. CDR3 bases: TGTGCCACCAGCAGAGCGCAGGGGGCCTACGAGCAGTACTTC.